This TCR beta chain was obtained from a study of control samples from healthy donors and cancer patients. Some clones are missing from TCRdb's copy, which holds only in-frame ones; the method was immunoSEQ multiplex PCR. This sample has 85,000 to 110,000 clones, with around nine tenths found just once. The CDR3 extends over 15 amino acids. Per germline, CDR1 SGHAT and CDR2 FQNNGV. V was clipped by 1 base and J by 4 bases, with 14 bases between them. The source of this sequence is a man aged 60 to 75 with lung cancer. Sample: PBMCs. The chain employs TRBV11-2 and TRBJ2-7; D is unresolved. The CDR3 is CASSLVSGSLYEQYF. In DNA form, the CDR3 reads TGTGCCAGCAGCTTAGTCTCGGGTTCACTTTACGAGCAGTACTTC.